This TCR beta chain stems from a study of T cells in Graves' hyperthyroidism and ophthalmopathy. Researchers took RNA transcripts and amplified the TCR beta CDR3 regions from them. Primed by the HTBI set, a first-round RT-PCR was run on the TCR CDR3. TCRdb used MiXCR to reprocess the multiplex PCR reads, holding one entry per CDR3 protein. The repertoire consists of over 250,000 distinct CDR3 sequences, with about 15% occurring once and the leading ten covering around 55%. Whole-study findings and limits: Among clonotypes expanded in thyroid above 0.001, most were also found in blood.

The CDR3 covers 16 residues. J was trimmed by 4 bases and V by 2 bases; bases with no gene match: 8. Germline loops: CDR1 PRHDT, CDR2 FYEKMQ (reference sequence). This clonotype was detected many times. Antigen unknown. The sequenced sample was blood. V and J are TRBV13 and TRBJ2-3; 8 nucleotides agree with TRBD2. The TCR comes from a woman aged 55-70 years with Graves' ophthalmopathy. CDR3 DNA: TGTGCCAGCAGCTTACGCCGGCTAGCGGGTGCAGATACGCAGTATTTT. Translated, it gives CASSLRRLAGADTQYF.